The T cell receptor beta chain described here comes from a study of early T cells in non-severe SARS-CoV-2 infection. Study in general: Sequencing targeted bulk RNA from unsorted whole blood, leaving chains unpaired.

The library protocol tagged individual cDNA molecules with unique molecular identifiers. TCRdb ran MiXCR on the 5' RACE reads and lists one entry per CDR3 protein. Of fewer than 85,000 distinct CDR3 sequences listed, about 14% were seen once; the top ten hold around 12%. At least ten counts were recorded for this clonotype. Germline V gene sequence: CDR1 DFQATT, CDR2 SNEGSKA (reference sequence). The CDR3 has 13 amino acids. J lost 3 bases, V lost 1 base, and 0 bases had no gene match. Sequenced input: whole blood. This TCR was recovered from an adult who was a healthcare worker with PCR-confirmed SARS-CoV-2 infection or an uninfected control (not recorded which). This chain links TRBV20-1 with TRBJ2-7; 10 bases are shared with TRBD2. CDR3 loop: CSARGLAGYEQYF. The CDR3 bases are TGCAGTGCTAGAGGACTAGCGGGCTACGAGCAGTACTTC.